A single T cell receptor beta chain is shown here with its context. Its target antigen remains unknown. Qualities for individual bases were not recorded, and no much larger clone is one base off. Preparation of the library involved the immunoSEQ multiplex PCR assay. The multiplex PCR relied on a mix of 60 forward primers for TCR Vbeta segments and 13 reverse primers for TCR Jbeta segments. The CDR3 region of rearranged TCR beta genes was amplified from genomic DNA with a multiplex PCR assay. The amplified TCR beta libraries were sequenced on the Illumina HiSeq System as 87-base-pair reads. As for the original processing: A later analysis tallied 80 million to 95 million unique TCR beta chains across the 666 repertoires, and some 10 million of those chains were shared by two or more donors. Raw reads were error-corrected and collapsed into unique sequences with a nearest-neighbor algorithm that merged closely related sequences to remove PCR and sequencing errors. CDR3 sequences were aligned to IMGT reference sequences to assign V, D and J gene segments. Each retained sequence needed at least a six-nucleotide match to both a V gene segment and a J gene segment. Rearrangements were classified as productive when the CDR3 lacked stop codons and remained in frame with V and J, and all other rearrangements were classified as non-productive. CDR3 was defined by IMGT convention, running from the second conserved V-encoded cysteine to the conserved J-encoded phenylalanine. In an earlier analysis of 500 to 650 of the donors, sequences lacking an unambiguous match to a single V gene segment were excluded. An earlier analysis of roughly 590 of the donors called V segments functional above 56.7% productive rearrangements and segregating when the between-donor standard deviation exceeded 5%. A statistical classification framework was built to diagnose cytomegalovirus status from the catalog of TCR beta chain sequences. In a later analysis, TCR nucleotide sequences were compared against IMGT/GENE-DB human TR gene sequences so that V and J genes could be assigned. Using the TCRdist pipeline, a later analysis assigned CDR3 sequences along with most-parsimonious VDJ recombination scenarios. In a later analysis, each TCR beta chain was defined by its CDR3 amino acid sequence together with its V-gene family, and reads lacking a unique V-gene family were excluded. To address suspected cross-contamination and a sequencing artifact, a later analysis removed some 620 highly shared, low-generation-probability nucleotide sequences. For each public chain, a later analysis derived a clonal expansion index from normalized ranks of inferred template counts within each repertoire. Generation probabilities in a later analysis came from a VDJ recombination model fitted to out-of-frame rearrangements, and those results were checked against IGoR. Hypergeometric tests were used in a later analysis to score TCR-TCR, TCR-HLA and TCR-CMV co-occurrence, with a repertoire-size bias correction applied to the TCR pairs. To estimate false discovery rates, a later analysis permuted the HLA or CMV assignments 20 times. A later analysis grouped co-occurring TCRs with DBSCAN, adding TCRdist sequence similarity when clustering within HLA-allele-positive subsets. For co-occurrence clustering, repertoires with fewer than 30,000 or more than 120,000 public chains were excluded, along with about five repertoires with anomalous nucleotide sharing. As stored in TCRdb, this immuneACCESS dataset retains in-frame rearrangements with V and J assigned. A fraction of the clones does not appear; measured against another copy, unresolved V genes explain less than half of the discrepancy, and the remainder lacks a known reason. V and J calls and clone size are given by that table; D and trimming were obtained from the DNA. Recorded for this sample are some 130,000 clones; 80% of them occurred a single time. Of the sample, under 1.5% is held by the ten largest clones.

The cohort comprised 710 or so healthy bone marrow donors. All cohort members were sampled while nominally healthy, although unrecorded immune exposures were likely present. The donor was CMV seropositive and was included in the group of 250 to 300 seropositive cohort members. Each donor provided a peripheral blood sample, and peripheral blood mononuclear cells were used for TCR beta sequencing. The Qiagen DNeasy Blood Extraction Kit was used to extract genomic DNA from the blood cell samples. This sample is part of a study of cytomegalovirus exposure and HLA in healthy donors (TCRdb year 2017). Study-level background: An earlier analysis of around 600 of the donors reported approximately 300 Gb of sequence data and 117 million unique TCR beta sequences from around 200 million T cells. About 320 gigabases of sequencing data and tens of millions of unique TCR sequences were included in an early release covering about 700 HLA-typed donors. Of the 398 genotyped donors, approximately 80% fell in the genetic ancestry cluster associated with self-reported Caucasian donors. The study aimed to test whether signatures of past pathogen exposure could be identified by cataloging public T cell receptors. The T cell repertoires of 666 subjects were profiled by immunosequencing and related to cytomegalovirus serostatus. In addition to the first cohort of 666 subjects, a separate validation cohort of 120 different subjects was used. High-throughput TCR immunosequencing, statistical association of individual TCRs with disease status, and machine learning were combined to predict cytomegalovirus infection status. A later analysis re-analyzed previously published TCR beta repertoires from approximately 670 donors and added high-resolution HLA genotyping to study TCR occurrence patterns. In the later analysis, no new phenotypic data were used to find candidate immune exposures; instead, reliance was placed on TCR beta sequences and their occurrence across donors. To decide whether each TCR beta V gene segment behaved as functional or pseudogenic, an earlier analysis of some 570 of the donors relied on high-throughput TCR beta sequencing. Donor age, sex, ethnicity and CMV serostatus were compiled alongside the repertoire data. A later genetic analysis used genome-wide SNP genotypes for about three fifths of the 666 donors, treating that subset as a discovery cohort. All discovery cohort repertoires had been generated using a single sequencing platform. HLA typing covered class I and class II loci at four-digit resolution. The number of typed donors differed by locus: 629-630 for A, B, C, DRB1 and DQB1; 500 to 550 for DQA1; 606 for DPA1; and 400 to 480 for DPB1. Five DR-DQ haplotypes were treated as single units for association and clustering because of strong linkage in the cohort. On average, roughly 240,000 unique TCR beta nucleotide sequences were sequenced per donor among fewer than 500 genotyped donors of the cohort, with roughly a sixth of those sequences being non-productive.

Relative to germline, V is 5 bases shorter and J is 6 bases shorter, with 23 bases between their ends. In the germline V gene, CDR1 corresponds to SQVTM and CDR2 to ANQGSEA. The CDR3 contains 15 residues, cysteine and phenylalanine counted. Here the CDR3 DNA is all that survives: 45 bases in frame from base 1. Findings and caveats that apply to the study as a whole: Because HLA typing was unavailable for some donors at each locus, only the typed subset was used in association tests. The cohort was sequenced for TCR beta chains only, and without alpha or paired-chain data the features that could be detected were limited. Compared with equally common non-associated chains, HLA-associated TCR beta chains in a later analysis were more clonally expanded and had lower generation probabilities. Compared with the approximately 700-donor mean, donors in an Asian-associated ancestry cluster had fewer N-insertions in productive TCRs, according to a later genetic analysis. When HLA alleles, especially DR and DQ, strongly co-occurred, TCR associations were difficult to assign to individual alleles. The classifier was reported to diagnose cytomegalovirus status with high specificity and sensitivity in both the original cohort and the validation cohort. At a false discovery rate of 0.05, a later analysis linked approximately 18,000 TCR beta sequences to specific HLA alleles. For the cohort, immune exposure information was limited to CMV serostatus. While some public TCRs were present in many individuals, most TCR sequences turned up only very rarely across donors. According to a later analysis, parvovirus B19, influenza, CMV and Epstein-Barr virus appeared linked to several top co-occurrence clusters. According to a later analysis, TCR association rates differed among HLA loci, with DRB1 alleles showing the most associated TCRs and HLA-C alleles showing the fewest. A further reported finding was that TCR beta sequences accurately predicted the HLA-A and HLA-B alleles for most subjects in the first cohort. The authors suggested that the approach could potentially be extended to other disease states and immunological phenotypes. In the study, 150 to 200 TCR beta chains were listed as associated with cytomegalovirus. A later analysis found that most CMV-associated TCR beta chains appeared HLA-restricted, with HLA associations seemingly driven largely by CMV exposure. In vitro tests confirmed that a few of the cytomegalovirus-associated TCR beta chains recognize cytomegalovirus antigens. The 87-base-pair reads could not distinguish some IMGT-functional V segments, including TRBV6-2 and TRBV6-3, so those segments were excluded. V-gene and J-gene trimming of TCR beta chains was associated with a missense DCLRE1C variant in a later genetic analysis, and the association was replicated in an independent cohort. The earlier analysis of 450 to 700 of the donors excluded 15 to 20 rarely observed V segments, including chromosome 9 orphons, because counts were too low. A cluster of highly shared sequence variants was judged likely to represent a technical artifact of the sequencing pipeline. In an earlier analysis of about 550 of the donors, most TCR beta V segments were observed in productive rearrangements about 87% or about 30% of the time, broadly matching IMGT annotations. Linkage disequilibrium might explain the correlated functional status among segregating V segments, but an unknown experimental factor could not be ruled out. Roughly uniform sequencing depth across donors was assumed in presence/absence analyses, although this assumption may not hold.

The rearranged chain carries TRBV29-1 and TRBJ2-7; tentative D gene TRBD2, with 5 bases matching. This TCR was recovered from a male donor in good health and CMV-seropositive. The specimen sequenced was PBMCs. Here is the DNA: TGCAGCGTTCGAACTCTTATAGCGCAGCCCTCCGAGCAGTACTTC. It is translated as CSVRTLIAQPSEQYF.